This TCR beta chain comes out of a study of blood T cell repertoires in COVID-19. Across the whole study: T cells, B-cell-depleted T cells, or PBMCs provided the cDNA or gDNA that served as material.

This CDR3 is 17 amino acids long. The germline gives CDR1 SGHTA, CDR2 FQGNSA. V gave up 2 bases and J gave up 4 bases, with 18 bases separating them. In the authors' workflow: Quantification of nucleated cells was approximated via reference gene primer amplification. The table came from immunoSEQ multiplex PCR; TCRdb's copy has only in-frame clones and leaves some out. V and J calls and clone size are given by that table; D and trimming were obtained from the DNA. The table lists just under 350,000 clones, 85% to 90% of them singletons. This sequence was found in a woman aged 45-60 years with COVID-19, enrolled during active disease. Source material: peripheral blood. The chain has TRBV7-2 and TRBJ2-4; D possibly corresponds to TRBD1 (6 bases). Here the CDR3 reads CASSLSTRTGSKNIQYF. Written as DNA, the CDR3 is TGTGCCAGCAGCTTATCCACCCGAACAGGGAGTAAAAACATTCAGTACTTC.